The TCR beta chain under discussion was sequenced for a study of Tregs in tolerant kidney transplant recipients (dated by TCRdb to the late 2010s). For the wider study: TCRbeta sequencing was used in the study to identify donor-specific regulatory T cells before combined kidney and bone marrow transplantation, and the identified cells were then tracked after transplant. TCRbeta repertoire sequencing was used in 3 healthy controls to compare several ways of expanding Tregs specific for an allogeneic donor. General conclusions and limits of the study: The most biologically relevant and donor-specific TCRbeta repertoire appeared to be identified by expanding Tregs with activated donor B cells. The study was constrained by small patient numbers, and validation of the findings is required in larger populations and under other immunosuppression protocols. Biological reproducibility was not examined directly, but technical replication error appeared to be minimal.

For TCRbeta CDR3 sequencing, genomic DNA was extracted from sorted cells using the QIAGEN DNeasy Blood and Tissue Kit. Through immunoSEQ, high-throughput TCRbeta CDR3 sequencing was done commercially, including PCR amplification with internal controls and bias correction. Under the source paper's analysis protocol: Unique productive TCRbeta sequences were defined by CDR3 nucleotide sequence where primers matched, otherwise by CDR3 amino acid sequence with Vbeta and Jbeta genes. To correct for sorting error, sequences found in more than one sorted population at a frequency ratio of 2:1 or less were discarded, and the remaining shared sequences were assigned to the population with the higher frequency. A sequence counted as donor-reactive if, in CFSE-low cells, the sequence had a frequency of at least 0.01% and was expanded at least 5-fold compared with unstimulated cells. Repertoire divergence was quantified by Jensen-Shannon divergence calculated from the top 100 TCRbeta sequences ranked by frequency. For any sample with multiple sequencing runs, sorting error was corrected in each run separately before the runs were pooled. Held by TCRdb, this immuneACCESS table contains in-frame sequences only and omits some clones. Under half of the omission traces to an unresolved V gene where checked; the cause of the rest is unknown. V and J calls and clone size are those listed in that table; D and trimming were worked out from the DNA. The sample yields about 240,000 clones; about four fifths were counted once. About 0.68% of the sample is in the top ten clones.

Unstimulated Tregs (CD4+CD25+CD127-), CD4+ non-Tregs (CD4+CD25-), CD4 and CD8 cells were FACS-sorted from thawed PBMCs. Healthy control blood came either as purchased buffy coats or from healthy volunteers. Healthy control blood was processed by Ficoll density gradient to PBMCs and cryopreserved; patient PBMCs were collected before and after transplant. V is trimmed back by 3 bases and J by 2 bases, and the junction contains 12 bases that no gene match accounts for. The CDR3, cysteine through phenylalanine, is 17 amino acids long. Only the CDR3 part of the read is kept: 51 bases, read in frame from the first base. CDR1 and CDR2, per the germline V gene (reference sequence), are LNHDA and SQIVND. Points on this clone: Its antigen has not been determined. Within one base of it there is no much larger clone, and no base qualities were kept. Other DNA sequences in this sample translate to the same CDR3.

The receptor's source is a human donor in good health. Sequencing was done on a sample of CD4+ T cells from blood. The chain was built from TRBV19 and TRBJ2-5; 7 central nucleotides agree with TRBD1. In nucleotide form, the sequence is TGTGCCAGTAGTATGTGGGACCGGGACAGTAATCAAGAGACCCAGTACTTC. It codes for CASSMWDRDSNQETQYF.